This T cell receptor (beta chain) was profiled in a study of T-cell memory formation after mild COVID-19. Study-wide results and caveats: The appearance of some responding clones in pre-infection memory suggested that cross-reactive memory joined.

This clonotype was seen ten or more times. The antigen remains unidentified. From the 5' RACE reads, TCRdb called clonotypes with MiXCR, one entry per CDR3 protein. The table has 300,000 to 400,000 distinct CDR3 sequences, about 15% seen once; the top ten hold 20% to 25%. The specimen sequenced was PBMCs or a T cell subset sorted from them (not recorded which). This TCR came from a man between 18 and 35 years old who had mild COVID-19 (a few samples of this study predate the infection). Cell type and time point are not known.

This CDR3 is CASSRGGSYEQYV. CDR3 in DNA: TGTGCCAGCAGCCGGGGGGGCTCCTACGAGCAGTACGTC. The chain couples TRBV27 to TRBJ2-7; 8 bases are a match to TRBD2. This CDR3 comprises 13 residues. The V gene end was trimmed by 6 bases and the J gene end by 0 bases; junction bases not matched to a gene: 1. Germline CDR1 is MNHEY and CDR2 is SMNVEV (reference sequence).